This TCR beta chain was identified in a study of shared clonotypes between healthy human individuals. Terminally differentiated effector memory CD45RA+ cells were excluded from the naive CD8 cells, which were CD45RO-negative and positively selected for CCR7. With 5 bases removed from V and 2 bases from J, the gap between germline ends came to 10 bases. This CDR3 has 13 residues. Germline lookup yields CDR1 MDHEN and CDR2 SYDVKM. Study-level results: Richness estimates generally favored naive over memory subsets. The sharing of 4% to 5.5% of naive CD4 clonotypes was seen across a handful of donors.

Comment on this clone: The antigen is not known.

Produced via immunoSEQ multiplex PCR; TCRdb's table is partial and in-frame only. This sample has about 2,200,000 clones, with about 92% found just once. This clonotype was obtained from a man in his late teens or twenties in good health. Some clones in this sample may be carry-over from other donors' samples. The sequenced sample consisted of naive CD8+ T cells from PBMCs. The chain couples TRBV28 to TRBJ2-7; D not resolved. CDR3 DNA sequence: TGTGCCAGCAGTCTCTCCCAGCCCTACGAGCAGTACTTC. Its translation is CASSLSQPYEQYF.